This TCR beta chain was observed in a study of metastatic and nonmetastatic thyroid tumors. For the study at large: Peripheral blood and tumor or nodule samples from malignant and benign thyroid patients were compared. Study findings and constraints: In both blood and tumor samples, TCR beta diversity was reported significantly higher for malignant than benign nodules.

The sample holds many counts of this clone. Its specificity is unknown. Source study methods: Variation in CDR3 across clinicopathological groups served as the basis for constructing a distant-metastasis classifier in papillary thyroid cancer. TCRdb reassembled clones from the PCR reads with MiXCR. The V and J calls were not made by the authors but by TCRdb's processing. The sample yields 37,000 or so clones, roughly 16% seen once. Thyroid surgery took place with no prior treatment in any patient. Sequencing was performed on blood. The clonotype originates from a female donor with papillary thyroid cancer or a benign thyroid nodule (not recorded which). Some clones in this sample may be carry-over from other donors' samples.

DNA of the CDR3: TGCAGCGTTGAAGGCAGGGCCTACGAGCAGTACTTC. Its translation is CSVEGRAYEQYF. J is TRBJ2-7 and V is TRBV29-1; the D gene is possibly TRBD1 (5 bases). Trimming removed 1 base at V and 2 bases at J, with 6 bases between. The CDR3 sequence is 12 residues long. Looked up from germline, CDR1 is SQVTM and CDR2 is ANQGSEA.